This record looks at one T cell receptor (beta chain) sequence and its context. The V gene lost 6 bases and the J gene lost 4 bases, with 15 bases spanning the gap. The CDR3 covers 14 residues. From germline, CDR1 is SGHTA and CDR2 FQGNSA. The source of the sample is a study of blood T cell repertoires in COVID-19. The method was immunoSEQ multiplex PCR; TCRdb's version includes in-frame clones alone and lacks a portion of them. The data show approximately 140,000 clones, about 84% seen once. Sample: peripheral blood. The TCR comes from a man in his 60s with active or convalescent COVID-19. V gene TRBV7-2 combines with J gene TRBJ2-5; D might be TRBD2 (6 bases). In DNA, the CDR3 is TGTGCCAGCAGGGAGGGGACTTTCGTAGAGACCCAGTACTTC. The encoded protein is CASREGTFVETQYF.